This T cell receptor (beta chain) originates from a study of blood T cell repertoires in COVID-19. Study context: Researchers got acute and convalescent COVID-19 samples from the United States, Italy and Spain. From T cells, B-cell-depleted T cells, or PBMCs came the material, which was cDNA or gDNA.

The V gene's germline CDR1 is SNHLY and CDR2 FYNNEI. This CDR3 region has 14 residues. The V end was cut by 4 bases, the J end by 2 bases, with 11 bases between. Authors' processing steps: Amplification with reference gene primers provided the estimates of nucleated cell counts. Libraries were prepared by immunoSEQ multiplex PCR; TCRdb keeps only in-frame clonotypes and omits some of them. D and trimming were read from the DNA, whereas the V and J calls and clone size are those reported in that table. The sample contains 400,000 to 450,000 clones, 86% of which appear only once. Sequences were obtained from peripheral blood. This TCR came from a woman aged 25 to 39 with active or convalescent COVID-19. J is TRBJ2-5 and V is TRBV2, with D maybe TRBD2 (6 bases). The CDR3 bases are TGTGCCAGCAGTGGATTAGGGACTCAAGAGACCCAGTACTTC. Its translation is CASSGLGTQETQYF.